A selection of T cell receptor beta chains follows, all from one sample in a study of technical replicates of blood from a handful of donors. Clones were read by immunoSEQ multiplex PCR, and TCRdb kept only the in-frame ones, dropping some. The table lists 59,000 or so clones, over 85% of them singletons. Sequencing used PBMCs. Receptors were obtained from a human donor in good health. Some clones in this sample may be carry-over from other donors' samples. CDR3s include the opening cysteine and the closing phenylalanine or tryptophan. D genes are given only for firm matches. For some rows the clone size is stated as once, few or many, or as a class when expanded; others skip it.

D: .
J: TRBJ1-4
V: TRBV27
size: .
DNA: TGTGCCAGCAGTGCGAGATTGGGGAGAACTAATGAAAAACTGTTTTTT
CDR3: CASSARLGRTNEKLFF

D: TRBD1
J: TRBJ1-6
V: TRBV13
size: .
DNA: TGTGCCAGCAGCCTAAGCAACAGGGGAGGTCCACCCCTCCACTTT
CDR3: CASSLSNRGGPPLHF

D: TRBD2
J: TRBJ2-1
V: TRBV27
size: once
DNA: TGTGCCAGCGGGAGCGGGACCTACAATGAGCAGTTCTTC
CDR3: CASGSGTYNEQFF

D: .
J: TRBJ1-2
V: TRBV7-9
size: .
DNA: TGTGCCAGCAGCTTAACACCAAACTATGGCTACACCTTC
CDR3: CASSLTPNYGYTF

D: TRBD1
J: TRBJ2-2
V: TRBV30
size: .
DNA: TGTGCCTGGATTATTGGACAGGGGGCGGCCGGGGAGCTGTTTTTT
CDR3: CAWIIGQGAAGELFF

D: .
J: TRBJ1-2
V: TRBV18
size: .
DNA: TGTGCCAGCTCACCACGGGAAGGACAGCTCTATGGCTACACCTTC
CDR3: CASSPREGQLYGYTF

D: .
J: TRBJ1-5
V: TRBV6-1
size: .
DNA: TGTGCCAGCAGTGAATGGAAGGGGATGGGCAATCAGCCCCAGCATTTT
CDR3: CASSEWKGMGNQPQHF

D: TRBD1
J: TRBJ1-2
V: TRBV25-1
size: .
DNA: TGTGCCAGCAGCTCACTGACAGGGGACGGCTACACCTTC
CDR3: CASSSLTGDGYTF

D: .
J: TRBJ1-2
V: TRBV18
size: .
DNA: TGTGCCAGCTCACCACTGGCAGAAACTAACTATGGCTACACCTTC
CDR3: CASSPLAETNYGYTF

D: .
J: TRBJ2-4
V: TRBV2
size: .
DNA: TGTGCCAGCAGTGAGGAGGTGGCGGGGTCGAACATTCAGTACTTC
CDR3: CASSEEVAGSNIQYF

D: .
J: TRBJ1-5
V: TRBV21-1
size: .
DNA: TGTGCCAGCAGCAAAAGGACAGGGAGGGTTAGCAATCAGCCCCAGCATTTT
CDR3: CASSKRTGRVSNQPQHF

D: .
J: TRBJ2-2
V: TRBV10-2
size: .
DNA: TGCGCCAGCGGGAGCTCTTACACCGGGGAGCTGTTTTTT
CDR3: CASGSSYTGELFF

D: .
J: TRBJ1-2
V: TRBV6-5
size: .
DNA: TGTGCCAGCAACCCACAGGGCTCATCTAACTATGGCTACACCTTC
CDR3: CASNPQGSSNYGYTF

D: TRBD1
J: TRBJ2-7
V: TRBV12-5
size: .
DNA: TGTGCTAGTGACCCGCCGGGACAGGGGGTTGCCGAGCAGTACTTC
CDR3: CASDPPGQGVAEQYF

D: .
J: TRBJ2-2
V: TRBV10-3
size: .
DNA: TGTGCCATCGCTGATGGTCTCCCGGGTTCCGGGGAGCTGTTTTTT
CDR3: CAIADGLPGSGELFF

D: .
J: TRBJ2-1
V: TRBV9
size: .
DNA: TGTGCCAGCAGCGTAGATCGCTACAATGAGCAGTTCTTC
CDR3: CASSVDRYNEQFF

D: .
J: TRBJ1-1
V: TRBV4-2
size: .
DNA: TGTGCCAGCAGCCAAGATTTGGGGGCCGCTGAAGCTTTCTTT
CDR3: CASSQDLGAAEAFF

D: TRBD2
J: TRBJ2-3
V: TRBV7-9
size: .
DNA: TGTGCCAGCAGCTTCTACTCCGGGACTAGCGGGGATACGCAGTATTTT
CDR3: CASSFYSGTSGDTQYF

D: .
J: TRBJ1-4
V: TRBV5-1
size: .
DNA: TGCGCCAGCAGTAGGACACAACAAGAAAAACTGTTTTTT
CDR3: CASSRTQQEKLFF

D: TRBD2
J: TRBJ2-4
V: TRBV4-2
size: once
DNA: TGTGCCAGCAGCCCAACCGTAGCGGGGGCTCTTCTGGACTTC
CDR3: CASSPTVAGALLDF

D: .
J: TRBJ2-3
V: TRBV4-3
size: once
DNA: TGCGCCAGCAGCCAAGGTTCTACGGGGGAGCCCACAGATACGCAGTATTTT
CDR3: CASSQGSTGEPTDTQYF

D: .
J: TRBJ2-2
V: TRBV5-1
size: .
DNA: TGCGCCAGCAGCCCCGGGACTTCTAACACCGGGGAGCTGTTTTTT
CDR3: CASSPGTSNTGELFF

D: TRBD2
J: TRBJ2-7
V: TRBV6-5
size: .
DNA: TGTGCCAGCAGTTCCCATAGCGGGGGGCTCTACGAGCAGTACTTC
CDR3: CASSSHSGGLYEQYF

D: TRBD1
J: TRBJ1-1
V: TRBV19
size: .
DNA: TGTGCCAGTAGAGCAGACCGGGACAGGGGTTTCGGAAACACTGAAGCTTTCTTT
CDR3: CASRADRDRGFGNTEAFF

D: .
J: TRBJ2-4
V: TRBV5-6
size: .
DNA: TGTGCCAGCAGCTTGGAGGAGGGAGCCAAAAACATTCAGTACTTC
CDR3: CASSLEEGAKNIQYF

D: .
J: TRBJ1-3
V: TRBV6-1
size: .
DNA: TGTGCCAGCATCGGGACTTCATCTGGAAACACCATATATTTT
CDR3: CASIGTSSGNTIYF

D: .
J: TRBJ2-7
V: TRBV4-1
size: .
DNA: TGCGCCAGCAGCCAGGACTTAGGACAGAAGAGACCCTACGAGCAGTACTTC
CDR3: CASSQDLGQKRPYEQYF

D: .
J: TRBJ2-3
V: TRBV5-1
size: .
DNA: TGCGCCAGCAGTTCCCCTAGCACAGATACGCAGTATTTT
CDR3: CASSSPSTDTQYF

D: TRBD2
J: TRBJ2-7
V: TRBV4-1
size: .
DNA: TGCGCCAGCAGCCAGGCGGGAGGGACCCCCTACGAGCAGTACTTC
CDR3: CASSQAGGTPYEQYF

D: .
J: TRBJ1-5
V: TRBV6-1
size: few
DNA: TGTGCCAGCAGTGAAGACGGGAGTTACCAGCCCCAGCATTTT
CDR3: CASSEDGSYQPQHF

D: TRBD1
J: TRBJ2-7
V: TRBV4-2
size: few
DNA: TGTGCCAGCAGCCGAGGGACAGGACCCTACGAGCAGTACTTC
CDR3: CASSRGTGPYEQYF

D: .
J: TRBJ1-3
V: TRBV21-1
size: .
DNA: TGTGCTTCAAAGCGAGGGGGCACTGGAAACACCATATATTTT
CDR3: CASKRGGTGNTIYF

D: TRBD1
J: TRBJ1-5
V: TRBV7-2
size: .
DNA: TGTGCCAGCAGCTTGGACAGGACCCTAAGTCAACCCCAGCATTTT
CDR3: CASSLDRTLSQPQHF

D: TRBD1
J: TRBJ2-2
V: TRBV2
size: .
DNA: TGTGCCAGCAGCCGGGACAGCGCGAACACCGGGGAGCTGTTTTTT
CDR3: CASSRDSANTGELFF

D: .
J: TRBJ2-5
V: TRBV23-1
size: .
DNA: TGCGCCAGCAGTCAATTTAGGCGGGGCCAGGAGACCCAGTACTTC
CDR3: CASSQFRRGQETQYF

D: .
J: TRBJ2-2
V: TRBV25-1
size: .
DNA: TGTGCCAGCAGTGACCGCACCGCCGGGGTTGCGAGCGGGGAGCTGTTTTTT
CDR3: CASSDRTAGVASGELFF